The 17 T cell receptor beta chains in this list originate from one sample, sequenced in a study of human T cells and chemical hapten exposure. TCRdb called the RACE reads again in MiXCR, with one record for every CDR3 protein. There are 300,000 to 450,000 distinct CDR3 sequences in the sample; 5.1% occur only once, and 2.5% to 3% lies in the top ten. Noted time point: pre-sensitization, week 0. Treatment: therapeutic diphenylcyclopropenone sensitization with weekly scalp DPC. The sequenced sample was whole blood, obtained in connection with sensitization to the hapten diphenylcyclopropenone (DPC). Source of these receptors: a woman aged 45 to 65 with alopecia areata. Some clones in this sample may be carry-over from other donors' samples.

This clonotype has just a few counts. This chain joins TRBV20-1 and TRBJ1-5; maybe TRBD1 (6 bases). Germline V gene sequence: CDR1 DFQATT, CDR2 SNEGSKA (reference sequence). This CDR3 region has 14 residues. Trimming removed 1 base from V and 1 base from J, with 8 bases in between. The CDR3, as DNA: TGCAGTGCTAGAGGGGGGGCGAGCAATCAGCCCCAGCATTTT. This codes for CSARGGASNQPQHF.

A few counts support this clonotype. This chain connects TRBV29-1 to TRBJ1-1; a possible D gene is TRBD1 (5 bases). Germline V gene data show CDR1 as SQVTM and CDR2 as ANQGSEA. This CDR3 has 12 residues. CDR3: CTFRAGPTEAFF. The CDR3 DNA follows: TGCACGTTTAGGGCAGGGCCCACTGAAGCTTTCTTT.

This clonotype was counted at least ten times. The genes are TRBV4-1 and TRBJ2-1; 13 positions match TRBD2. CDR3 length: 16 amino acids. CDR1 and CDR2 (germline): MGHRA, YSYEKL. V gave up 3 bases and J gave up 6 bases; unmatched junction bases: 5. CDR3 coding DNA: TGCGCCAGCAGCCAGGTAGGACTAGCGGGGGCCAATGAGCAGTTCTTC. Encoded protein: CASSQVGLAGANEQFF.

This clonotype has a count of ten or more. V and J are TRBV6-9 and TRBJ1-2, with a possible D match to TRBD1 (6 bases). V lost 4 bases and J lost 2, with 11 bases in between. Germline assignment: CDR1 MNHGY and CDR2 SVAAGI. The CDR3 spans 14 residues. The CDR3 reads CASSFRTENYGYTF. CDR3 in DNA: TGTGCCAGCAGTTTCAGGACAGAGAACTATGGCTACACCTTC.

This clonotype turned up a few times. V and J are TRBV20-1 and TRBJ1-5; D is undetermined. V was trimmed by 3 bases and J by 7 bases, leaving 10 bases between them. The CDR3 has 12 amino acids. Germline CDR1 is DFQATT and CDR2 is SNEGSKA (reference sequence). The CDR3 coding sequence is TGCAGTGCTAGCTTAGAAAGCCAGCCCCAGCATTTT. Encoded protein: CSASLESQPQHF.

The chain links TRBV14 to TRBJ1-4; the match to TRBD1 covers 9 bases. Germline V lookup: CDR1 SGHDN, CDR2 FVKESK. The CDR3 spans 15 residues. V lost 4 bases and J lost 8; bases outside the gene matches: 8. CDR3 coding DNA: TGTGCCAGCAGCCCATCACCCGGGACAGGGGAAAAACTGTTTTTT. This translates into CASSPSPGTGEKLFF.

This clonotype was recorded many times. V gene TRBV5-1 combines with J gene TRBJ1-4, with a tentative D call TRBD1 (5 bases). The CDR3 has 16 amino acids. Trimming cost V 0 bases and J 7 bases, with 16 bases left between them. Germline CDR1 reads SGHRS; CDR2 reads YFSETQ. The CDR3: CASSLAVGVRGEKLFF. CDR3 nucleotide sequence: TGCGCCAGCAGCTTGGCAGTGGGGGTTCGTGGTGAAAAACTGTTTTTT.

The rearrangement joins TRBV12-3 or TRBV12-4 to TRBJ2-2; 11 bases match TRBD2. The CDR3 consists of 17 residues. V was clipped by 6 bases and J by 6 bases; unmatched bases: 12. CDR3 sequence reads: CASSDHTSGSRAGELFF. The CDR3 DNA reads as TGTGCCAGCAGCGATCATACTAGCGGGAGTAGGGCCGGGGAGCTGTTTTTT.

In this sample, this clonotype turned up many times. Mismatch with germline at one junction end may stem from a read error. This rearrangement joins TRBV11-2 to TRBJ2-5; the D is unclear. Germline V gives CDR1 SGHAT, CDR2 FQNNGV. The CDR3 runs to 12 residues. The CDR3 DNA reads as TGTGCCAGCAGCTTAGAAAGGGAAACCCAGTCCTTC. Residues: CASSLERETQSF.

The chain employs TRBV30 and TRBJ1-1; D is unclear. V shed 1 base and J shed 1 base, with 13 bases lying between them. CDR3 length equals 15 residues. Germline CDR1 and CDR2: GTSNPN and SVGIG (reference sequence). The CDR3 is CAWSDTGTENTEAFF. Written as DNA, the CDR3 is TGTGCCTGGAGTGATACGGGTACGGAGAACACTGAAGCTTTCTTT.

This clonotype was counted only a few times. The genes are TRBV25-1 and TRBJ2-2; 7 bases are a match to TRBD2. V lost 5 bases, J lost 4 bases, and 13 bases stayed unmatched. Germline V CDR1 and CDR2: MGHDK, SYGVNS. The CDR3 is 17 amino acids. CDR3 sequence: CASSKVKGGASTGELFF. CDR3 nucleotide sequence: TGTGCCAGCAGTAAGGTCAAGGGAGGGGCGTCCACCGGGGAGCTGTTTTTT.

This clonotype was counted at least ten times. The CDR3 nucleotides read TGTGCCAGCAGTTTGAGGGATCGAAACACTGAAGCTTTCTTT. As protein: CASSLRDRNTEAFF. The chain links TRBV27 to TRBJ1-1; D call uncertain. Deletions cut 3 bases from V and 2 bases from J, with 10 bases between. The germline V gene has CDR1 MNHEY and CDR2 SMNVEV (reference sequence). The CDR3 runs to 14 residues.

The V and J genes are TRBV27 and TRBJ1-5; D ambiguous. V gave up 1 base and J gave up 2 bases, with 12 bases separating them. This CDR3 contains 16 residues. Germline loops: CDR1 MNHEY, CDR2 SMNVEV (reference sequence). This CDR3 is CASSLYGFLGNQPQHF. CDR3 bases: TGTGCCAGCAGTTTATACGGCTTCTTGGGCAATCAGCCCCAGCATTTT.

In its sample, this clonotype was seen many times. The chain couples TRBV13 to TRBJ1-1; D ambiguous. In germline, CDR1 is PRHDT, CDR2 FYEKMQ (reference sequence). The CDR3 has 15 residues. The ends were cut back, 5 bases at V and 1 base at J, with 14 bases in the middle. The DNA for the CDR3 is TGTGCCAGCAGCCCAGTGGGTTTACCGAACACTGAAGCTTTCTTT. Encoded protein: CASSPVGLPNTEAFF.

This clonotype was recorded at least ten times. The V call is TRBV9, the J call TRBJ1-3; 7 nucleotides agree with TRBD1. J lost 4 bases, V lost 0 bases, and 4 bases had no gene match. The CDR3 extends over 15 amino acids. Germline V gene lookup returns CDR1 SGDLS and CDR2 YYNGEE. The CDR3 loop is CASSVGDSTGNTIYF. CDR3 DNA: TGTGCCAGCAGCGTAGGGGACAGTACAGGAAACACCATATATTTT.

This clonotype was detected many times. The chain uses TRBV18 and TRBJ2-1, with 11 bases that match TRBD2. The V gene end was trimmed by 3 bases and the J gene end by 2 bases; junction bases not matched to a gene: 3. Germline V gene sequence: CDR1 KGHSH, CDR2 LQKENI. This CDR3 contains 16 residues. In nucleotides, the CDR3 is TGTGCCAGCTCACCCACTAGCGGGAGAACCTACAATGAGCAGTTCTTC. Protein: CASSPTSGRTYNEQFF.

Ten or more counts support this clonotype. The rearrangement joins TRBV29-1 to TRBJ2-3; 8 bases align to TRBD2. Germline lookup yields CDR1 SQVTM and CDR2 ANQGSEA. V was pared by 5 bases and J by 0 bases, with 10 bases of the junction left unmatched. The CDR3 length is 16 residues. The CDR3, as DNA: TGCAGCGTTTTCGCTAGACTAGCGACGAGCACAGATACGCAGTATTTT. Its protein product is CSVFARLATSTDTQYF.